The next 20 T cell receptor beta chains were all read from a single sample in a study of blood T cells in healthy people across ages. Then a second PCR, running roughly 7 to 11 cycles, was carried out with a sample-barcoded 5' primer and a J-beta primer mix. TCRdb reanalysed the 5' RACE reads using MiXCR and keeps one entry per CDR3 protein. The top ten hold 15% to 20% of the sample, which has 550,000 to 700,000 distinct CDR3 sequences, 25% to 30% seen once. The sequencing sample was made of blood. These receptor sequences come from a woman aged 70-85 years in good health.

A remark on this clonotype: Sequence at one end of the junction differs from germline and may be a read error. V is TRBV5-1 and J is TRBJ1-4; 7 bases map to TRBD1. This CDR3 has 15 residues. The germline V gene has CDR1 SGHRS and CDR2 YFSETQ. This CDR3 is CASSPTGTENEKLFF. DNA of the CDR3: TGCGCCAGCAGCCCGACCGGGACAGAGAATGAAAAGCTGTTTTTT. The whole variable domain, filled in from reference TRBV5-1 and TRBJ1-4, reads KAGVTQTPRYLIKTRGQQVTLSCSPISGHRSVSWYQQTPGQGLQFLFEYFSETQRNKGNFPGRFSGRQFSNSRSEMNVSTLELGDSALYLCASSPTGTENEKLFFGSGTQLSVL.

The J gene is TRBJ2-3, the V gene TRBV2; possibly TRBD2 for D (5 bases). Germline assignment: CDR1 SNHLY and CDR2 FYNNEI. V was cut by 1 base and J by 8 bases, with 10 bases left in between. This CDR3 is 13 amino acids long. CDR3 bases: TGTGCCAGCAGTGAAGGGGGAGCGAGTACGCAGTATTTT. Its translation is CASSEGGASTQYF.

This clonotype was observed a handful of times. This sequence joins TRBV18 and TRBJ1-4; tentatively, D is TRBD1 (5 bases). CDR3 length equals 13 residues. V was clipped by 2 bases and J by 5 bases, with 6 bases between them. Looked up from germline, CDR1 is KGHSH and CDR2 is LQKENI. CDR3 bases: TGTGCCAGCTCACCAGACAGAAATGAAAAACTGTTTTTT. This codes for CASSPDRNEKLFF. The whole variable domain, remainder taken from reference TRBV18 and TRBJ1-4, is NAGVMQNPRHLVRRRGQEARLRCSPMKGHSHVYWYRQLPEEGLKFMVYLQKENIIDESGMPKERFSAEFPKEGPSILRIQQVVRGDSAAYFCASSPDRNEKLFFGSGTQLSVL.

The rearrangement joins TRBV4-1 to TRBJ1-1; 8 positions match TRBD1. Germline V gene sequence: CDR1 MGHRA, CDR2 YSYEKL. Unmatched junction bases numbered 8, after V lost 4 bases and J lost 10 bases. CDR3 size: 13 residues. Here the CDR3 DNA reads TGCGCCAGCAGCCTCGGACAGGGATACGCAGCTTTCTTT. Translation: CASSLGQGYAAFF.

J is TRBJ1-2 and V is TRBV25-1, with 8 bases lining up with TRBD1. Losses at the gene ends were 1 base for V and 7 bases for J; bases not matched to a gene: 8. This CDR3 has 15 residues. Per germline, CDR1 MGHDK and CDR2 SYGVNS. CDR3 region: CASSEWGRGQVGYTF. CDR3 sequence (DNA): TGTGCCAGCAGTGAATGGGGCAGGGGGCAGGTTGGCTACACCTTC.

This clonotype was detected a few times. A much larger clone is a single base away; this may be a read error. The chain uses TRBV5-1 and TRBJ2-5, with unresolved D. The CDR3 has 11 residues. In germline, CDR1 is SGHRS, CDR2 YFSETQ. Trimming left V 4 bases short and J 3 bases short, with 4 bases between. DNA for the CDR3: TGCGCCAGCAGCACCGAAGAGACCCAGTACTTC. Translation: CASSTEETQYF.

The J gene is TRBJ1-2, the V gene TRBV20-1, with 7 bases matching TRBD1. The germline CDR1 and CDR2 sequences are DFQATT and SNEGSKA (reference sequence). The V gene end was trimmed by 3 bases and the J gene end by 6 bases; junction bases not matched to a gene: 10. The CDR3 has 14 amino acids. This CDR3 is CSARGQLSSDGYTF. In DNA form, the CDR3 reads TGCAGTGCTAGGGGACAGCTCTCCTCGGATGGCTACACCTTC.

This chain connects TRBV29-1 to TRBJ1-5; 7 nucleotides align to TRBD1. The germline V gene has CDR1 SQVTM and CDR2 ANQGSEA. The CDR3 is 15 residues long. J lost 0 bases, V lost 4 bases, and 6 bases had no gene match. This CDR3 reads CSVVTGDHSNQPQHF. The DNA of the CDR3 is TGCAGCGTTGTTACAGGGGACCATAGCAATCAGCCCCAGCATTTT.

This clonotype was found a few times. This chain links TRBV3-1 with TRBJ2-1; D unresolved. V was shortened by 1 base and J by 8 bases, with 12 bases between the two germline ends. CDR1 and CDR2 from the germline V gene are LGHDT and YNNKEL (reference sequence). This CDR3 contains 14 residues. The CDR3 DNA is TGTGCCAGCAGCCAAGGGTACTCGGGCCATGAGCAGTTCTTC. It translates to CASSQGYSGHEQFF.

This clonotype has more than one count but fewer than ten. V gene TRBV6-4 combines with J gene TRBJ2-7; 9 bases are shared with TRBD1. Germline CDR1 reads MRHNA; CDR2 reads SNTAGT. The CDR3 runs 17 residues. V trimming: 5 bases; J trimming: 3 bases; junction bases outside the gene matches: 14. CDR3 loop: CASSLPALGDRDYEQYF. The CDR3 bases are TGTGCCAGCAGTCTCCCAGCGCTCGGGGACAGGGACTACGAGCAGTACTTC.

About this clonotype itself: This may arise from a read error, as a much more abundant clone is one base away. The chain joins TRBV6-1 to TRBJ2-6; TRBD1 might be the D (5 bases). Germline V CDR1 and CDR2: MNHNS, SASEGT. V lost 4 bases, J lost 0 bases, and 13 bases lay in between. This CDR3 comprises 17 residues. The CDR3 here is CASSVQGLGSGANVLTF. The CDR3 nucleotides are TGTGCCAGCAGTGTCCAGGGATTGGGCTCTGGGGCCAACGTCCTGACTTTC.

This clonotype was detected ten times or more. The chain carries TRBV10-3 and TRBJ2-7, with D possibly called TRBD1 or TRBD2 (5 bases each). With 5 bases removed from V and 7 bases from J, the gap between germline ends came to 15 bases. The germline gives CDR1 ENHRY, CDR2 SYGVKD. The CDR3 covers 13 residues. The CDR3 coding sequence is TGTGCCATCAGTTCAATCAGGGACGAGGAGCAGTACTTC. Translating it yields CAISSIRDEEQYF.

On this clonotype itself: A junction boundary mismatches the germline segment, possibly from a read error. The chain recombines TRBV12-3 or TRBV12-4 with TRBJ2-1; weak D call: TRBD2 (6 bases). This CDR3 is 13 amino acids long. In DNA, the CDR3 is TGTGCCAGCAGCCCGAACGGGGGAGAGACCCAGTGCTTC. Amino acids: CASSPNGGETQCF.

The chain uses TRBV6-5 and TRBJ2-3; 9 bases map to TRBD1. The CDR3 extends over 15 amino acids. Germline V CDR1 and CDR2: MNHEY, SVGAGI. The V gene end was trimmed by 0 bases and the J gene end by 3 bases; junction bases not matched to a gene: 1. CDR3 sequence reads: CASSYSGQGTDTQYF. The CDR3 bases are TGTGCCAGCAGTTACTCGGGACAGGGAACAGATACGCAGTATTTT.

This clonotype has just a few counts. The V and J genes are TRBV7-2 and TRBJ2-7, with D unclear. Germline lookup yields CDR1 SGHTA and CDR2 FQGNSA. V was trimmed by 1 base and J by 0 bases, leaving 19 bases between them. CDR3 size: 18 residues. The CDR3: CASSLGRPAILSSYEQYF. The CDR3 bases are TGTGCCAGCAGCTTAGGTCGGCCGGCGATTCTTAGCTCCTACGAGCAGTACTTC.

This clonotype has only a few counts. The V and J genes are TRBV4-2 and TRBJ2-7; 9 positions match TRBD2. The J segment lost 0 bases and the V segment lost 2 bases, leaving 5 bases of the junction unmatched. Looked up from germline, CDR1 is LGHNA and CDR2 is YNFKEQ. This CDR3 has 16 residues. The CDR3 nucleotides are TGTGCCAGCAGCCAATATGAGCGGGGGGCCTCCTACGAGCAGTACTTC. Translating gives CASSQYERGASYEQYF.

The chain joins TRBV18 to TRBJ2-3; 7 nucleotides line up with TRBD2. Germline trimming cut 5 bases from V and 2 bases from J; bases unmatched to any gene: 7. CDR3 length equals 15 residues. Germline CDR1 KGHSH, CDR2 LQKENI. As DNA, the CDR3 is TGTGCCAGCTCAAGCCAGCGGGGTAACACAGATACGCAGTATTTT. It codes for CASSSQRGNTDTQYF.

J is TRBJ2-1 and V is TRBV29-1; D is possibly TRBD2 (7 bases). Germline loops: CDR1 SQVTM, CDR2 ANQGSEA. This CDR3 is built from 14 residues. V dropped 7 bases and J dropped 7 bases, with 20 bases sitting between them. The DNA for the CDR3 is TGCAGCGCCGGGGGGCTAGCGAGGTTTAATGAGCAGTTCTTC. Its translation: CSAGGLARFNEQFF.

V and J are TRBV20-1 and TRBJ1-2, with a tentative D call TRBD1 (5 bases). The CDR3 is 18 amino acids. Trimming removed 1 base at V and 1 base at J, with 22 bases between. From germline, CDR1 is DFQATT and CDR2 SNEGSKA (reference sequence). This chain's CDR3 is CSARVRQLKGQHNYGYTF. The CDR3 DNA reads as TGCAGTGCTAGAGTTAGGCAGCTTAAAGGACAACATAACTATGGCTACACCTTC.

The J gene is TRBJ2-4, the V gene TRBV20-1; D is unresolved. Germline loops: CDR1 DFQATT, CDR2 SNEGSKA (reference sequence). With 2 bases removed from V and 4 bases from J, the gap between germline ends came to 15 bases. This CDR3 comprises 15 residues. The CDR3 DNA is TGCAGTGCTAGAAACTCCGGCGAGGCAAAAAACATTCAGTACTTC. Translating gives CSARNSGEAKNIQYF.